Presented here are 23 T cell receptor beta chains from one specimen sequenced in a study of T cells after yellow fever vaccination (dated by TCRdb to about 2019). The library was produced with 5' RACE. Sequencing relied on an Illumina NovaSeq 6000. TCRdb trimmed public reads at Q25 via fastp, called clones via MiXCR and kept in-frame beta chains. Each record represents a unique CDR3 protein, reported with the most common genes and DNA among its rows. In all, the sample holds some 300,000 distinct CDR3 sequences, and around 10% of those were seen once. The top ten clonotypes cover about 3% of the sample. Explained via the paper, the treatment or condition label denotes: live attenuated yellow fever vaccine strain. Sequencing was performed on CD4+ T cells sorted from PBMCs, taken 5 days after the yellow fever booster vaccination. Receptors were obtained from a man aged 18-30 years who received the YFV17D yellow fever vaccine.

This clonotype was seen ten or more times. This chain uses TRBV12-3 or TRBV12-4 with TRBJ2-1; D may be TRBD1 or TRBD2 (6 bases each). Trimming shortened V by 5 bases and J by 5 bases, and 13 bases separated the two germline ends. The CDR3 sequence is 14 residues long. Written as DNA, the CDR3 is TGTGCCAGCAGTATCGGCCGGGGGCACAATGAGCAGTTCTTC. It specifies CASSIGRGHNEQFF.

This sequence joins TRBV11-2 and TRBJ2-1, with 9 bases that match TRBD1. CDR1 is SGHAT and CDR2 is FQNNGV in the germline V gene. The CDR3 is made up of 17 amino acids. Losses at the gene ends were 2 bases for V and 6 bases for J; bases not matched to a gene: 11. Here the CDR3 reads CASSLTPGTGRLNEQFF. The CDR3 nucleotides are TGTGCCAGCAGCTTAACTCCCGGGACAGGGCGTCTCAATGAGCAGTTCTTC.

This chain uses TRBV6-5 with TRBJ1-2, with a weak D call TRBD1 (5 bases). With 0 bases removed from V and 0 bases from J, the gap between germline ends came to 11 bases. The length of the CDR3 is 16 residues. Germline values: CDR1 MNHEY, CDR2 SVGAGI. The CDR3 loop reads CASSYSRGATNYGYTF. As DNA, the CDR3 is TGTGCCAGCAGTTACTCGCGAGGGGCGACTAACTATGGCTACACCTTC.

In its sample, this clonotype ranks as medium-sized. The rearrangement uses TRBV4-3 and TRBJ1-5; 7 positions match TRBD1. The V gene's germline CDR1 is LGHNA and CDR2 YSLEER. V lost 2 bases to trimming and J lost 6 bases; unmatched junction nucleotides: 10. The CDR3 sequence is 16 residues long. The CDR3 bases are TGCGCCAGCAGCCAAAATGGTGAGGGGGCGAGTCAGCCCCAGCATTTT. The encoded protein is CASSQNGEGASQPQHF.

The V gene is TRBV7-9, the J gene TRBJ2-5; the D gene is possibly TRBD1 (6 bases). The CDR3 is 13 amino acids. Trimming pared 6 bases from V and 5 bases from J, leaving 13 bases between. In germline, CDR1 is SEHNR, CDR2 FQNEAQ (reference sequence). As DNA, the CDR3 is TGTGCCAGCAGTTGCACAGGGTGCGAGACCCAGTACTTC. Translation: CASSCTGCETQYF.

The CDR3 bases are TGTGCCAGCAGTCAGACCGGGTCGGAGGAACCCCTCCACTTT. Amino acids: CASSQTGSEEPLHF. The rearrangement uses TRBV6-5 and TRBJ1-6; D is ambiguous. V lost 5 bases, J lost 12 bases, and 17 bases lay in between. CDR3 size: 14 residues. Per the germline V gene, CDR1 is MNHEY and CDR2 is SVGAGI.

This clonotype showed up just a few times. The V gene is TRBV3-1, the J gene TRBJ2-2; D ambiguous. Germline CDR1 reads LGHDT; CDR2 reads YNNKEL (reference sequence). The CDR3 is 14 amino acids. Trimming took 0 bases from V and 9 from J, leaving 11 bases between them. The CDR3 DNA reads TGTGCCAGCAGCCAAGATTGGGAATTTAGGGAGCTGTTTTTT. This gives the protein CASSQDWEFRELFF. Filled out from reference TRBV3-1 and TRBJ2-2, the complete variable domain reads DTAVSQTPKYLVTQMGNDKSIKCEQNLGHDTMYWYKQDSKKFLKIMFSYNNKELIINETVPNRFSPKSPDKAHLNLHINSLELGDSAVYFCASSQDWEFRELFFGEGSRLTVL.

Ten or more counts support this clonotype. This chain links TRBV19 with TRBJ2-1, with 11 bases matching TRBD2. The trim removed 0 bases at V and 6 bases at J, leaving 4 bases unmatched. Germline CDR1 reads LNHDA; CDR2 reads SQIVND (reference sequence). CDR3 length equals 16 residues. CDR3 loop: CASSIELAGALNEQFF. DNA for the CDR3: TGTGCCAGTAGTATAGAACTAGCGGGGGCGCTCAATGAGCAGTTCTTC.

The CDR3, as DNA: TGCAGTGCTAGAGGTGCAGCGGGGGCCTTCAGGGAGACCCAGTACTTC. This sequence encodes CSARGAAGAFRETQYF. V is TRBV20-1 and J is TRBJ2-5; 8 bases align to TRBD2. The CDR3 is made up of 16 amino acids. Trimming removed 1 base from V and 5 bases from J; junction bases left unmatched: 12. The germline V gene encodes CDR1 DFQATT and CDR2 SNEGSKA (reference sequence).

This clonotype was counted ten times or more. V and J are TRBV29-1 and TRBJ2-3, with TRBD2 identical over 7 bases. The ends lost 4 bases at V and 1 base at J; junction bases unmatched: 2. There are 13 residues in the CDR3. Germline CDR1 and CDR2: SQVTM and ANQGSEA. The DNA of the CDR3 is TGCAGCGTTGTGGCGGGGGGCACAGATACGCAGTATTTT. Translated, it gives CSVVAGGTDTQYF.

CDR3 DNA sequence: TGTGCCAGCAGCCCAATGACAGCCACAGATACGCAGTATTTT. Translation: CASSPMTATDTQYF. J is TRBJ2-3 and V is TRBV3-1, with D possibly matching TRBD1 (5 bases). The CDR3 has 14 amino acids. V lost 4 bases and J 2 bases, leaving 10 bases between the germline ends. Germline CDR1 is LGHDT and CDR2 is YNNKEL (reference sequence).

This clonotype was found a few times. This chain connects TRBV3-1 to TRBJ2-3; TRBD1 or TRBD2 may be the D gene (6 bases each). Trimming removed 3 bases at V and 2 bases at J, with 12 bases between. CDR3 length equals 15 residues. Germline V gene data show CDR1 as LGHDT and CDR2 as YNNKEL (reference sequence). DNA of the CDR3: TGTGCCAGCAGCCATTGGAGGGGGGACACAGATACGCAGTATTTT. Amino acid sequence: CASSHWRGDTDTQYF.

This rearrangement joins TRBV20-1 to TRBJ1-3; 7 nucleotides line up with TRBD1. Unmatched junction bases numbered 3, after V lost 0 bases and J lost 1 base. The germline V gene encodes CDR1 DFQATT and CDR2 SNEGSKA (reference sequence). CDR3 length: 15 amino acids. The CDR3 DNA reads TGCAGTGCTAGAGAACAACAGGGGTCTGGAAACACCATATATTTT. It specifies CSAREQQGSGNTIYF.

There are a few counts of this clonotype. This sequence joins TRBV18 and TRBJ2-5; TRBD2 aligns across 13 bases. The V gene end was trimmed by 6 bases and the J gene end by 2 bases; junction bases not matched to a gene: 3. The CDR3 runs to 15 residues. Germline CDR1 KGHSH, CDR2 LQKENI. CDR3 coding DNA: TGTGCCAGCTCTATGGGACTAGCGGGACAAGAGACCCAGTACTTC. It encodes CASSMGLAGQETQYF.

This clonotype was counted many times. CDR3 loop: CATSRPQGLGTEAFF. In DNA, the CDR3 is TGTGCCACCAGCAGGCCTCAAGGGCTTGGCACTGAAGCTTTCTTT. The chain couples TRBV15 to TRBJ1-1; no definite D call. V lost 3 bases and J 4 bases, leaving 15 bases between the germline ends. The CDR3 totals 15 residues. Germline CDR1 is LNHNV and CDR2 is YYDKDF (reference sequence).

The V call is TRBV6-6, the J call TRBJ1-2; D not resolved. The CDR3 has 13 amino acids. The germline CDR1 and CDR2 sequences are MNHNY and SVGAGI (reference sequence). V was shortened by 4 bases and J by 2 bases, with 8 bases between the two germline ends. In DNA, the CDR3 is TGTGCCAGCAGTTGGGGTGGCAACTATGGCTACACCTTC. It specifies CASSWGGNYGYTF.

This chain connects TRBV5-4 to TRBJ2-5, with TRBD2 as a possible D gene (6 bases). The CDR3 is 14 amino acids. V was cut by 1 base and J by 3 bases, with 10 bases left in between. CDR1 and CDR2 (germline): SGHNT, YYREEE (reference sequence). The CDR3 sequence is CASSLFSGEETQYF. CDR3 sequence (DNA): TGTGCCAGCAGCTTGTTTTCGGGGGAAGAGACCCAGTACTTC. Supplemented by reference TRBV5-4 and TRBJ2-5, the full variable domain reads ETGVTQSPTHLIKTRGQQVTLRCSSQSGHNTVSWYQQALGQGPQFIFQYYREEENGRGNFPPRFSGLQFPNYSSELNVNALELDDSALYLCASSLFSGEETQYFGPGTRLLVL.

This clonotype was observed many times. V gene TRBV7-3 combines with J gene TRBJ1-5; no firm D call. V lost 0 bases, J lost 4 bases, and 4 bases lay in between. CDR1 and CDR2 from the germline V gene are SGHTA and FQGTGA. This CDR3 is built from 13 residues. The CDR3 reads CASSLTVNQPQHF. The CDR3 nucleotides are TGTGCCAGCAGCTTAACTGTGAATCAGCCCCAGCATTTT.

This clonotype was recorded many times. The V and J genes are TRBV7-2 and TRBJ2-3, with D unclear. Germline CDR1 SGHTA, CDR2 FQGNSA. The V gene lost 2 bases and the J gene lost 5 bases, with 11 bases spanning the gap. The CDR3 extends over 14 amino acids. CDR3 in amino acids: CASSLMSWRDTQYF. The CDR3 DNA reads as TGTGCCAGCAGCTTAATGTCTTGGAGAGATACGCAGTATTTT.

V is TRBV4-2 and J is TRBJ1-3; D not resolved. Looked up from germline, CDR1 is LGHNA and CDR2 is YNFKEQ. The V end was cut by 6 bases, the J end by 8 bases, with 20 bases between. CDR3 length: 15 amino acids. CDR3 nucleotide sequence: TGTGCCAGCAGGAGGGAGTTGAGAGGATGGGACACCATATATTTT. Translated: CASRRELRGWDTIYF.

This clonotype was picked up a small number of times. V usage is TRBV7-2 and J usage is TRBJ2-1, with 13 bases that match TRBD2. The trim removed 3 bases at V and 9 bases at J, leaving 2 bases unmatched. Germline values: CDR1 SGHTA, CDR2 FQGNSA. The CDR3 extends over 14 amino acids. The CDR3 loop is CASSLGLAGTEQFF. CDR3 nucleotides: TGTGCCAGCAGCTTGGGACTAGCGGGGACTGAGCAGTTCTTC.

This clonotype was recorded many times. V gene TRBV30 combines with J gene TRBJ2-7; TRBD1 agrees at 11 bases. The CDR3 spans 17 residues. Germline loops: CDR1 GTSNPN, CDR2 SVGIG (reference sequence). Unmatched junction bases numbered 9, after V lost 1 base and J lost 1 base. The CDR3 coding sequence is TGTGCCTGGAGTGCCGGACAGGGGGCGATAGGATCCTACGAGCAGTACTTC. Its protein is CAWSAGQGAIGSYEQYF.

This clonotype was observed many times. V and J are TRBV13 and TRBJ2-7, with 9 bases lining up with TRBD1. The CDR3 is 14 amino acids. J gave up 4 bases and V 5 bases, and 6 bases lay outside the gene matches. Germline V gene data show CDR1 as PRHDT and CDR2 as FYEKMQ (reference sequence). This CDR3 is CASSRTGVRYEQYF. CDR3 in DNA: TGTGCCAGCAGCCGGACAGGGGTTCGGTACGAGCAGTACTTC.